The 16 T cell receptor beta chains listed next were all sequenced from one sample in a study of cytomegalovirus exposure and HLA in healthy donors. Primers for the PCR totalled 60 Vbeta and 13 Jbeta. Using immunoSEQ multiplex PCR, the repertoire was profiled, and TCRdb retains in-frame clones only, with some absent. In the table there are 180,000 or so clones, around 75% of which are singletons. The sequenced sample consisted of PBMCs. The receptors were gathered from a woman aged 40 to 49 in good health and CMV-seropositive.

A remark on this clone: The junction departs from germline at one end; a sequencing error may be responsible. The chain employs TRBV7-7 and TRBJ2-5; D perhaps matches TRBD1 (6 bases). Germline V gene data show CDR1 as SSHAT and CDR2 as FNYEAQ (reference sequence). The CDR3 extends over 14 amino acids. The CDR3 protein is CASSLGGGGETQYF. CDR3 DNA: TGTGCTAGCAGCTTAGGGGGTGGGGGCGAGACCCAGTACTTC.

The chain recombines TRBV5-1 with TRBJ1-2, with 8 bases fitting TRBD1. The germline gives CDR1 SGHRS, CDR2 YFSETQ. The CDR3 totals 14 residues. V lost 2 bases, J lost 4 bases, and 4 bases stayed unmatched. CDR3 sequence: CASSLTGGPYGYTF. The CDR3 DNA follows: TGCGCCAGCAGCTTAACAGGGGGGCCCTATGGCTACACCTTC.

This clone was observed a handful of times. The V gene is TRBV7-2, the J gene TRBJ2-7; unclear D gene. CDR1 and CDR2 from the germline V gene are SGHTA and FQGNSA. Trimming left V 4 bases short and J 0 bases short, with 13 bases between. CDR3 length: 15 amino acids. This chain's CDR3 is CASSSSIVPSYEQYF. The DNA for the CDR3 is TGTGCCAGCAGCTCTAGTATCGTTCCCTCCTACGAGCAGTACTTC.

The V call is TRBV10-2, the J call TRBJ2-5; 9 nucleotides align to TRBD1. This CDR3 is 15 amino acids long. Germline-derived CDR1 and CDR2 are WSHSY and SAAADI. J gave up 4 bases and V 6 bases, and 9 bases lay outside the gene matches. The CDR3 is CASRPDRGLAETQYF. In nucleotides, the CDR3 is TGCGCCAGCAGGCCCGACAGGGGGTTAGCAGAGACCCAGTACTTC.

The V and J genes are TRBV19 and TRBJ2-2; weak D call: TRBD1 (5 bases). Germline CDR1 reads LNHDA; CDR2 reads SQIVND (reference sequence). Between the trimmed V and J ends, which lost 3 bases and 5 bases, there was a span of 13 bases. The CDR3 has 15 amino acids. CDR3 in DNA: TGTGCCAGTAGTATGTTCAGGGTAGAAACCGGGGAGCTGTTTTTT. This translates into CASSMFRVETGELFF. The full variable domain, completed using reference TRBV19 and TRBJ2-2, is DGGITQSPKYLFRKEGQNVTLSCEQNLNHDAMYWYRQDPGQGLRLIYYSQIVNDFQKGDIAEGYSVSREKKESFPLTVTSAQKNPTAFYLCASSMFRVETGELFFGEGSRLTVL.

CDR3 coding DNA: TGTGCCAGTAGTATTGGGGGGGCGTACAATGAGCAGTTCTTC. Its protein is CASSIGGAYNEQFF. This chain connects TRBV19 to TRBJ2-1; perhaps TRBD2 as D (7 bases). The germline V gene encodes CDR1 LNHDA and CDR2 SQIVND (reference sequence). This CDR3 comprises 14 residues. Trimming took off 3 bases at V and 4 bases at J, with 10 bases between the two ends.

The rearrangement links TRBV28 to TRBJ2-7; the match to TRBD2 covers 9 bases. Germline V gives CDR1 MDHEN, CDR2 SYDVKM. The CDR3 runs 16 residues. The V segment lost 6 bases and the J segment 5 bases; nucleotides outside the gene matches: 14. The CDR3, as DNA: TGTGCCAGCAGATCCCGGGTAGGTAGCGGGAGCAACGAGCAGTACTTC. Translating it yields CASRSRVGSGSNEQYF.

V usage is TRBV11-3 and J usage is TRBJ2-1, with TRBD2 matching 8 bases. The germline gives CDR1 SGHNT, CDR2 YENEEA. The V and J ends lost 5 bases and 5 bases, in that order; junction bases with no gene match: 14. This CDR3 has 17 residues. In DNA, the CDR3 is TGTGCCAGCAGCCCCAGGACCGGGACTAGGAGACACAATGAGCAGTTCTTC. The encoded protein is CASSPRTGTRRHNEQFF.

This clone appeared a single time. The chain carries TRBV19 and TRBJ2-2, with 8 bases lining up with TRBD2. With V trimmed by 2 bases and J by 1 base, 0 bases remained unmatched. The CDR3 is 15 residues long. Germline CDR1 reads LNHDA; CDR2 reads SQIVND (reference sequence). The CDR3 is CASSITSGNTGELFF. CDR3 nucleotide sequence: TGTGCCAGTAGTATAACTAGCGGGAACACCGGGGAGCTGTTTTTT.

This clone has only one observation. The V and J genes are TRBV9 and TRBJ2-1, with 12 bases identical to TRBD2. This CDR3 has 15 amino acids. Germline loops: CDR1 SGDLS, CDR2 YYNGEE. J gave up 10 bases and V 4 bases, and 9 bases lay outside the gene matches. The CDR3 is CASSPWTSGTVEQFF. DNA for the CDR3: TGTGCCAGCAGCCCTTGGACTAGCGGGACGGTCGAGCAGTTCTTC.

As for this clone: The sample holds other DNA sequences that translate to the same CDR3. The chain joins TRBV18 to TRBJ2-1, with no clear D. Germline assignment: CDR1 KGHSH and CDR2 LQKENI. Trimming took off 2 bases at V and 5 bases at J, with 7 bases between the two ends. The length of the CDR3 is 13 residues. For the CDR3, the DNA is TGTGCCAGCTCACCAGGGCTTAACAATGAGCAGTTCTTC. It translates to CASSPGLNNEQFF.

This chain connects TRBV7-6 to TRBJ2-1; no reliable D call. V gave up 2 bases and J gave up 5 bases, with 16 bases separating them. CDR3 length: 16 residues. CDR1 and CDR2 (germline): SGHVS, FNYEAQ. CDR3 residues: CASSLIRPTLHNEQFF. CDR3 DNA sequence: TGTGCCAGCAGCTTAATCAGACCGACTCTCCACAATGAGCAGTTCTTC.

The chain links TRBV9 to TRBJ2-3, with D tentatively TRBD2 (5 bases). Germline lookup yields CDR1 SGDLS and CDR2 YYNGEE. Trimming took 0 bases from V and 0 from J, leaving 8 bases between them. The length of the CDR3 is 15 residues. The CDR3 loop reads CASSVVGKSTDTQYF. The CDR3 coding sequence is TGTGCCAGCAGCGTAGTCGGGAAAAGCACAGATACGCAGTATTTT. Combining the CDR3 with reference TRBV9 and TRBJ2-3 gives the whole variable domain DSGVTQTPKHLITATGQRVTLRCSPRSGDLSVYWYQQSLDQGLQFLIQYYNGEERAKGNILERFSAQQFPDLHSELNLSSLELGDSALYFCASSVVGKSTDTQYFGPGTRLTVL.

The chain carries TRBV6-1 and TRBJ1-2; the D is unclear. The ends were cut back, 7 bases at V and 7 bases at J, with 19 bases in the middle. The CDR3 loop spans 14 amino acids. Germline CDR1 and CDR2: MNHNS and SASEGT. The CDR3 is CASTDLLGLLGYTF. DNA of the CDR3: TGTGCCAGCACCGACTTACTTGGACTTCTTGGCTACACCTTC.

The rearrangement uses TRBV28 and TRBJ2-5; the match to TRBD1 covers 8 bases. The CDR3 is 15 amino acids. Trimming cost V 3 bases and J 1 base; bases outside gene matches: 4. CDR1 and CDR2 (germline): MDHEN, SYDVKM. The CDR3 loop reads CASSFVDRVQETQYF. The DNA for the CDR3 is TGTGCCAGCAGTTTTGTGGACAGGGTCCAAGAGACCCAGTACTTC.

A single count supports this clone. CDR3 DNA sequence: TGTGCCAGCAGCCCCTCAGCGCGGAGGAACACCGGGGAGCTGTTTTTT. Protein sequence: CASSPSARRNTGELFF. The gene calls are TRBV5-4 and TRBJ2-2; D uncertain. The germline gives CDR1 SGHNT, CDR2 YYREEE (reference sequence). The CDR3 runs 16 residues. V lost 4 bases to trimming and J lost 1 base, with 14 bases between them.